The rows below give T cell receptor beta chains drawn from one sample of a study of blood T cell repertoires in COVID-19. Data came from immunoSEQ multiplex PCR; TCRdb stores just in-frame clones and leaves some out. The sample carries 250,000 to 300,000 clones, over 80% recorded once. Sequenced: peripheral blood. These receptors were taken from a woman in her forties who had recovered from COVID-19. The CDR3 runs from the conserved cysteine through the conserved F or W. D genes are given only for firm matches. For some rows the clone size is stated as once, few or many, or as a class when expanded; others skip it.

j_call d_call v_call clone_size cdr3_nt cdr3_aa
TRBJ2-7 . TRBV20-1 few TGCAGTGCTAGTCGTGGCGGTGGCTACGAGCAGTACTTC CSASRGGGYEQYF
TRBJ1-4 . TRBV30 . TGTGCCTGGAGTGTACGGGGGACTTTTGCAACTAATGAAAAACTGTTTTTT CAWSVRGTFATNEKLFF
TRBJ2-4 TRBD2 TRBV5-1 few TGCGCCAGCAGCTTGGCCGGGGGGGCAGCCAAAAACATTCAGTACTTC CASSLAGGAAKNIQYF
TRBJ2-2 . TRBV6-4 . TGTGCCAGCAGTTCCAATACCGGGGAGCTGTTTTTT CASSSNTGELFF
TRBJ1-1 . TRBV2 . TGTGCCAGCAGCCCCGAAGGGGGGGGGAGCACTGAAGCTTTCTTT CASSPEGGGSTEAFF
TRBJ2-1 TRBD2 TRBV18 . TGTGCCAGCTCACCCCTAGCGGGCAATGAGCAGTTCTTC CASSPLAGNEQFF
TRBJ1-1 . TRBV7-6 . TGTGCCAGCAGCCCTCCGGGGAGGGAGGTCATTGAAGCTTTCTTT CASSPPGREVIEAFF
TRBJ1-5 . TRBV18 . TGTGCCAGCTCACCACCGCGAAGTTCTAGCAATCAGCCCCAGCATTTT CASSPPRSSSNQPQHF
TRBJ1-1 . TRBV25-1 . TGTGCCAGCAGGGACACCTTGGAAGCTTTCTTT CASRDTLEAFF
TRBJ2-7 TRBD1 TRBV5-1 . TGCGCCAGCAGCTTCCAGGGGGCCTTGATTTACGAGCAGTACTTC CASSFQGALIYEQYF
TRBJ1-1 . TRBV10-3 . TGTGCCATCAGTGAGTCAGGGGGAAGAACTGAAGCTTTCTTT CAISESGGRTEAFF
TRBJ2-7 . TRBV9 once TGTGCCAGCAGCGTAGGGGTGGGAGTCTACGAGCAGTACTTC CASSVGVGVYEQYF
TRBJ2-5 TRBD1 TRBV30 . TGTGCCTGGAGTAGGACAGGGGGCCGGGGGGAGACCCAGTACTTC CAWSRTGGRGETQYF
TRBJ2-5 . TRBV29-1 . TGCAGCGTTGACCACAGTACTCAAGAGACCCAGTACTTC CSVDHSTQETQYF
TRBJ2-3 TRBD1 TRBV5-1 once TGCGCCAGCAGCCAGGGACAGGGGGTAATGGATACGCAGTATTTT CASSQGQGVMDTQYF
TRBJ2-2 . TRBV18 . TGTGCCAGCTCACCCCCCGGGTCCACCGGGGAGCTGTTTTTT CASSPPGSTGELFF
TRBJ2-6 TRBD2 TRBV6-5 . TGTGCCAGCAGACTAGCGGTTGGGGCCAACGTCCTGACTTTC CASRLAVGANVLTF
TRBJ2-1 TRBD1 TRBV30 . TGTGCCCGCGGACAGGGGGCTCACCATGAGCAGTTCTTC CARGQGAHHEQFF
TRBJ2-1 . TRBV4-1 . TGCGCCAGCAGCCAAGTACCCCTCTTGCAGAATGAGCAGTTCTTC CASSQVPLLQNEQFF
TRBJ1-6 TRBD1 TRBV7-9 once TGTGCCAGCAGCTTAGGGTTTGGGGACAGGGGCCGCTCTTCACCCCTCCACTTT CASSLGFGDRGRSSPLHF
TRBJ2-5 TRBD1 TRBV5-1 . TGCGCCAGCAGCACTACAGGGGGTGGAGAGACCCAGTACTTC CASSTTGGGETQYF
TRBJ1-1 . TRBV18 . TGTGCCAGCTCACAAACGTCCGGGACAGAAGCTTTCTTT CASSQTSGTEAFF
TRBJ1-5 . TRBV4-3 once TGCGCCAGCAGCCTCACGGGAAATAGCAATCAGCCCCAGCATTTT CASSLTGNSNQPQHF
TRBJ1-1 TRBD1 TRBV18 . TGTGCCAGCTCACCAGCCCAGGGGGACACTGAAGCTTTCTTT CASSPAQGDTEAFF
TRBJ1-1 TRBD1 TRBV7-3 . TGTGCCAGCAGCTCACGGACAGGGTCTGAAGCTTTCTTT CASSSRTGSEAFF
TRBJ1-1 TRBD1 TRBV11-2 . TGTGCCAGCAGCTTCGGGCTCCCCGACAGGGCACACACTGAAGCTTTCTTT CASSFGLPDRAHTEAFF
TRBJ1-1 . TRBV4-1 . TGCGCCAGCAGCCAAGATGAGGGAAGGGTGGCTTTCTTT CASSQDEGRVAFF
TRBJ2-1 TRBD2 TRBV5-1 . TGCGCCAGCAGCCCCGAGTGGGGGGGCTACAATGAGCAGTTCTTC CASSPEWGGYNEQFF
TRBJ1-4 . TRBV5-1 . TGCGCCAGTTCCCCCTCAACTAATGAAAAACTGTTTTTT CASSPSTNEKLFF
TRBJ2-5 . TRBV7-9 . TGTGCCAGCAGCTTACGCAGGGGCCAAGAGACCCAGTACTTC CASSLRRGQETQYF
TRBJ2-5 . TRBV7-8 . TGTGCCAGCAGCCGAGCTACAGACAGGAAAGAGACCCAGTACTTC CASSRATDRKETQYF
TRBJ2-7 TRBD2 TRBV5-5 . TGTGCCAGCAGCTTGGTATTAGCGGGGTCCTACGAGCAGTACTTC CASSLVLAGSYEQYF
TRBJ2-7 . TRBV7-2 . TGTGCCAGCAGCTTACGCGGGGACAGTAGGAACTACGAGCAGTACTTC CASSLRGDSRNYEQYF
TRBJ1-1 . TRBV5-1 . TGCGCCAGCAGCTTTTTGGGCTACACTGAAGCTTTCTTT CASSFLGYTEAFF
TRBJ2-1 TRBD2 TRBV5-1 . TGCGCCAGCAGCCTTCAGCGGGGGGCATACAATGAGCAGTTCTTC CASSLQRGAYNEQFF
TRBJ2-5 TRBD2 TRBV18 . TGTGCCAGCTCACCACAACTAGCGGGGGGACAAGAGACCCAGTACTTC CASSPQLAGGQETQYF
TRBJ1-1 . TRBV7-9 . TGTGCCAGCAGCACTCTAATGGGGGGGACCATGAACACTGAAGCTTTCTTT CASSTLMGGTMNTEAFF
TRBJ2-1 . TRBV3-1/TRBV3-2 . TGTGCCAGCAGCCAGCGGAGGAGCTCCTACAATGAGCAGTTCTTC CASSQRRSSYNEQFF
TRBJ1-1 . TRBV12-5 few TGTGCTAGTGGTTTTGCAGTGAACACTGAAGCTTTCTTT CASGFAVNTEAFF
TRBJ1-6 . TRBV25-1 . TGTGCCAGCAGCCCACCCGGCTCCTATAATTCACCCCTCCACTTT CASSPPGSYNSPLHF
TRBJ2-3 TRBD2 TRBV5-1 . TGCGCCAGCAGCCCCGGACTAGGGGCAGATACGCAGTATTTT CASSPGLGADTQYF
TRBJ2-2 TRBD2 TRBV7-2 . TGTGCCAGCAGCTTAGCCGGCCTAGCGGGGTCCGGGGAGCTGTTTTTT CASSLAGLAGSGELFF
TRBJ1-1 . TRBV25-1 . TGTGCCAGCAGTGAAGGGGGCAGGGGTATGGCTGAAGCTTTCTTT CASSEGGRGMAEAFF
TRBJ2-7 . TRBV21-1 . TGTGCCAGCAGCAAATTCCTCCTAGGGGAAGGCTGCGAGCAGTACTTC CASSKFLLGEGCEQYF
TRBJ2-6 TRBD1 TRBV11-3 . TGTGCCAGCAGCTCTGACAGGGGCGTCCTGACTTTC CASSSDRGVLTF
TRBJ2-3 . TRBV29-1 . TGCAGCTCAGGAGACAGGCCTAGCACAGATACGCAGTATTTT CSSGDRPSTDTQYF
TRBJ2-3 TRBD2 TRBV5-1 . TGCGCCAGCAGCTTGCAGAGCGGGGGAGACACAGATACGCAGTATTTT CASSLQSGGDTDTQYF
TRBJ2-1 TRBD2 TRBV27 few TGTGCCAGCAGTTTTAGCGGGGGCTCCTACAATGAGCAGTTCTTC CASSFSGGSYNEQFF
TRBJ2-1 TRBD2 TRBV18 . TGTGCCAGCTCACCGATAGCGGGGGGCAACAATGAGCAGTTCTTC CASSPIAGGNNEQFF
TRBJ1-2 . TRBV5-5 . TGTGCCAGCAGTTGGGGGCAGACAGCGAACTATGGCTACACCTTC CASSWGQTANYGYTF
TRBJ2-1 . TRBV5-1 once TGCGCCAGCAGCTCAATGGACATTCGGGATGAGCAGTTCTTC CASSSMDIRDEQFF
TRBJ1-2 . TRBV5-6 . TGTGCCAGCAGCTTGCGGGTTGGGAGCTATGGCTACACCTTC CASSLRVGSYGYTF
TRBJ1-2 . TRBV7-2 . TGTGCCAGCAGCTCATCGACAGATGTCTATGGCTACACCTTC CASSSSTDVYGYTF
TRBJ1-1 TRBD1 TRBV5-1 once TGCGCCAGCAGCTCAACTCCGGGACAGGGATTGAACACTGAAGCTTTCTTT CASSSTPGQGLNTEAFF